Each of the 26 T cell receptor beta chains below was sequenced from the same sample in a study of cytomegalovirus exposure and HLA in healthy donors. The PCR was carried out with 60 Vbeta primers and 13 Jbeta primers. Clones were sequenced by immunoSEQ multiplex PCR, and TCRdb holds only the in-frame ones, with some missing. In the table there are about 170,000 clones, about 76% of which are singletons. The sequenced sample was PBMCs. These receptors were taken from a woman under 30 in good health and CMV-seropositive.

This chain joins TRBV5-6 and TRBJ1-2; 10 positions match TRBD1. Losses at the gene ends were 0 bases for V and 7 bases for J; bases not matched to a gene: 9. The CDR3 runs 16 residues. Per the germline V gene, CDR1 is SGHDT and CDR2 is YYEEEE. CDR3 sequence (DNA): TGTGCCAGCAGCTTGGTGACAGGGGGCTTAATGATTGGCTACACCTTC. As protein: CASSLVTGGLMIGYTF.

On this clone itself: This CDR3 is also generated by other DNA sequences in the sample. The chain is built from TRBV2 and TRBJ2-2, with 11 bases aligning to TRBD2. The germline CDR1 and CDR2 sequences are SNHLY and FYNNEI. V was clipped by 4 bases and J by 6 bases; unmatched bases: 1. The CDR3 consists of 14 residues. The CDR3 coding sequence is TGTGCCAGCAGTGGACTAGCGGGGTCCGGGGAGCTGTTTTTT. It encodes CASSGLAGSGELFF.

This chain connects TRBV5-1 to TRBJ2-7, with a possible D match to TRBD2 (6 bases). The germline V gene encodes CDR1 SGHRS and CDR2 YFSETQ. V lost 0 bases and J 2 bases, leaving 12 bases between the germline ends. CDR3 size: 15 residues. The CDR3 DNA follows: TGCGCCAGCAGCTTGGTCCTCGGGGGTACCTACGAGCAGTACTTC. Translation: CASSLVLGGTYEQYF. The full variable domain, completed using reference TRBV5-1 and TRBJ2-7, is KAGVTQTPRYLIKTRGQQVTLSCSPISGHRSVSWYQQTPGQGLQFLFEYFSETQRNKGNFPGRFSGRQFSNSRSEMNVSTLELGDSALYLCASSLVLGGTYEQYFGPGTRLTVT.

This clone was recorded only once. The chain uses TRBV5-6 and TRBJ2-3; the D gene is possibly TRBD2 (6 bases). V lost 4 bases to trimming and J lost 2 bases, with 11 bases between them. The CDR3 is 14 residues long. Germline V gives CDR1 SGHDT, CDR2 YYEEEE. CDR3 protein: CASSPGLLTDTQYF. The CDR3 nucleotides are TGTGCCAGCAGCCCGGGACTTCTCACAGATACGCAGTATTTT.

The chain links TRBV7-6 to TRBJ2-7, with D uncertain. V dropped 2 bases and J dropped 3 bases, with 11 bases sitting between them. This CDR3 spans 14 amino acids. Germline values: CDR1 SGHVS, CDR2 FNYEAQ. CDR3 nucleotide sequence: TGTGCCAGCAGCTTATTCCCAGAAGACTACGAGCAGTACTTC. It translates to CASSLFPEDYEQYF. The full variable domain, rest sourced from reference TRBV7-6 and TRBJ2-7, is GAGVSQSPRYKVTKRGQDVALRCDPISGHVSLYWYRQALGQGPEFLTYFNYEAQQDKSGLPNDRFSAERPEGSISTLTIQRTEQRDSAMYRCASSLFPEDYEQYFGPGTRLTVT.

This sequence joins TRBV5-6 and TRBJ1-5, with 8 bases that match TRBD1. Trimming took 5 bases from V and 2 from J; bases not matched to a gene: 3. Germline CDR1 is SGHDT and CDR2 is YYEEEE. The CDR3 runs 14 residues. The CDR3 DNA reads as TGTGCCAGCAGTTCGACAGGGGGCAATCAGCCCCAGCATTTT. Residues: CASSSTGGNQPQHF.

The chain recombines TRBV5-5 with TRBJ2-7, with D perhaps matching TRBD1 (5 bases). Germline lookup yields CDR1 SGHKS and CDR2 YYEKEE (reference sequence). The ends were cut back, 3 bases at V and 3 bases at J, with 7 bases in the middle. The CDR3 has 12 amino acids. CDR3 bases: TGTGCCAGCAGCTGGGGCGGCTACGAGCAGTACTTC. Translation gives CASSWGGYEQYF. Together with reference TRBV5-5 and TRBJ2-7, the CDR3 gives the full variable domain: DAGVTQSPTHLIKTRGQQVTLRCSPISGHKSVSWYQQVLGQGPQFIFQYYEKEERGRGNFPDRFSARQFPNYSSELNVNALLLGDSALYLCASSWGGYEQYFGPGTRLTVT.

This clone has a single count. The chain combines TRBV7-9 with TRBJ1-1; 12 nucleotides align to TRBD1. Germline CDR1 is SEHNR and CDR2 is FQNEAQ (reference sequence). The trim removed 5 bases at V and 11 bases at J, leaving 6 bases unmatched. The CDR3 runs 13 residues. The CDR3 nucleotides are TGTGCCAGCAGCGGGACAGGGGGCATGGGGGCTTTCTTT. Protein: CASSGTGGMGAFF.

CDR3: CASSQDQAAGPVDTQYF. The DNA of the CDR3 is TGCGCCAGCAGCCAAGATCAGGCGGCGGGGCCCGTTGATACGCAGTATTTT. The chain joins TRBV4-3 to TRBJ2-3; a possible D gene is TRBD2 (6 bases). Trimming stripped 0 bases from V and 6 bases from J, with 19 bases between. The CDR3 is made up of 17 amino acids. Germline loops: CDR1 LGHNA, CDR2 YSLEER.

This clone was detected a few times. V and J are TRBV4-1 and TRBJ2-1; 8 nucleotides match TRBD1. Germline V gene sequence: CDR1 MGHRA, CDR2 YSYEKL. The CDR3 covers 13 residues. After removal of 3 bases from V and 8 bases from J, the junction contained 3 bases not matched to a gene. The CDR3 loop is CASSQGQVDEQFF. The CDR3 bases are TGCGCCAGCAGCCAGGGACAGGTCGATGAGCAGTTCTTC.

This clone came up a few times. The chain employs TRBV9 and TRBJ2-1; weak D call: TRBD2 (5 bases). V lost 0 bases and J 6 bases, leaving 13 bases between the germline ends. The CDR3 is made up of 15 amino acids. Germline V gives CDR1 SGDLS, CDR2 YYNGEE. As DNA, the CDR3 is TGTGCCAGCAGCGTAGTAGACTACTCCCCCAATGAGCAGTTCTTC. Translation: CASSVVDYSPNEQFF.

V usage is TRBV9 and J usage is TRBJ2-3; TRBD2 matches at 7 bases. This CDR3 has 14 amino acids. V trimming: 0 bases; J trimming: 4 bases; junction bases outside the gene matches: 2. The germline V gene encodes CDR1 SGDLS and CDR2 YYNGEE. CDR3 sequence (DNA): TGTGCCAGCAGCGTAGTCGGGGGGTCAGATACGCAGTATTTT. It specifies CASSVVGGSDTQYF.

The sample holds one count of this clone. The rearrangement joins TRBV7-3 to TRBJ2-3; 14 bases agree with TRBD2. Germline assignment: CDR1 SGHTA and CDR2 FQGTGA. The V and J ends lost 2 bases and 5 bases, in that order; junction bases with no gene match: 6. CDR3 length equals 17 residues. The CDR3, as DNA: TGTGCCAGCAGCTTACGGGGACTAGCGGGGGAGGTAGATACGCAGTATTTT. It specifies CASSLRGLAGEVDTQYF.

J is TRBJ2-7 and V is TRBV5-1, with D possibly matching TRBD2 (5 bases). CDR3 size: 13 residues. CDR1 and CDR2 (germline): SGHRS, YFSETQ. With 4 bases removed from V and 0 bases from J, the gap between germline ends came to 8 bases. DNA for the CDR3: TGCGCCAGCAGCAGGGAGAGCTCCTACGAGCAGTACTTC. Translation gives CASSRESSYEQYF.

Concerning this clone itself: Other nucleotide sequences from this sample produce the same CDR3. V is TRBV11-2 and J is TRBJ2-3; 13 bases match TRBD2. Trimming took 7 bases from V and 4 from J; bases not matched to a gene: 5. The CDR3 sequence is 15 residues long. From germline, CDR1 is SGHAT and CDR2 FQNNGV. The CDR3 here is CASTPLAGGPDTQYF. The CDR3 region has the DNA TGTGCCAGCACCCCACTAGCGGGGGGGCCAGATACGCAGTATTTT.

The chain employs TRBV19 and TRBJ1-4, with D maybe TRBD1 (5 bases). Germline V gene data show CDR1 as LNHDA and CDR2 as SQIVND (reference sequence). Between the trimmed V and J ends, which lost 6 bases and 7 bases, there was a span of 15 bases. CDR3 length: 14 amino acids. The CDR3 region has the DNA TGTGCCAGTAGCCCGGCCTACAGGAGTGAAAAACTGTTTTTT. Amino acids: CASSPAYRSEKLFF.

This clone was seen just once. The chain combines TRBV9 with TRBJ2-1, with D unclear. V shed 0 bases and J shed 6 bases, with 4 bases lying between them. This CDR3 region has 12 residues. Germline V gene sequence: CDR1 SGDLS, CDR2 YYNGEE. The CDR3 sequence is CASSVVSNEQFF. Written as DNA, the CDR3 is TGTGCCAGCAGCGTAGTTAGCAATGAGCAGTTCTTC.

J is TRBJ2-2 and V is TRBV7-3, with D unresolved. The CDR3 extends over 16 amino acids. V lost 7 bases, J lost 2 bases, and 17 bases lay in between. Germline V gene data show CDR1 as SGHTA and CDR2 as FQGTGA. The CDR3 loop reads CASTPTAAGNTGELFF. The CDR3 DNA sequence: TGTGCCAGCACCCCAACCGCGGCTGGAAACACCGGGGAGCTGTTTTTT. The whole variable domain, filled in from reference TRBV7-3 and TRBJ2-2, reads GAGVSQTPSNKVTEKGKYVELRCDPISGHTALYWYRQSLGQGPEFLIYFQGTGAADDSGLPNDRFFAVRPEGSVSTLKIQRTERGDSAVYLCASTPTAAGNTGELFFGEGSRLTVL.

The V gene is TRBV7-2, the J gene TRBJ2-7; 7 positions match TRBD1. Germline V CDR1 and CDR2: SGHTA, FQGNSA. Unmatched junction bases numbered 4, after V lost 0 bases and J lost 2 bases. This CDR3 contains 15 residues. The DNA for the CDR3 is TGTGCCAGCAGCTTAGCGGCAGGGGGAACCTACGAGCAGTACTTC. Translating gives CASSLAAGGTYEQYF.

The chain links TRBV5-6 to TRBJ2-7; 7 bases are a match to TRBD2. Germline V lookup: CDR1 SGHDT, CDR2 YYEEEE. The CDR3 has 17 residues. J lost 5 bases, V lost 0 bases, and 14 bases had no gene match. This CDR3 is CASSLARRGVRKDEQYF. The CDR3 bases are TGTGCCAGCAGCTTGGCCAGACGGGGGGTACGTAAGGACGAGCAGTACTTC.

This chain uses TRBV6-5 with TRBJ2-1; TRBD2 aligns across 10 bases. Germline loops: CDR1 MNHEY, CDR2 SVGAGI. Losses at the gene ends were 4 bases for V and 6 bases for J; bases not matched to a gene: 6. The CDR3 is made up of 15 amino acids. This CDR3 is CASSSLAGGLNEQFF. The CDR3 coding sequence is TGTGCCAGCAGTTCCTTAGCGGGGGGACTCAATGAGCAGTTCTTC.

The chain combines TRBV5-1 with TRBJ2-6; TRBD1 aligns across 8 bases. Germline lookup yields CDR1 SGHRS and CDR2 YFSETQ. V gave up 7 bases and J gave up 1 base; unmatched junction bases: 1. The CDR3 spans 14 residues. The CDR3 bases are TGCGCCAGCCACAGGGGGTCTGGGGCCAACGTCCTGACTTTC. It encodes CASHRGSGANVLTF.

This chain connects TRBV28 to TRBJ1-1, with D tentatively TRBD1 (5 bases). Trimming took off 10 bases at V and 2 bases at J, with 17 bases between the two ends. CDR1 MDHEN and CDR2 SYDVKM come from the germline V gene. This CDR3 is 14 amino acids long. This chain's CDR3 is CATLDRSTNTEAFF. The CDR3 DNA reads as TGTGCCACACTTGACAGAAGCACCAACACTGAAGCTTTCTTT.

This sequence joins TRBV4-2 and TRBJ2-3; no reliable D call. The CDR3 sequence is 12 residues long. V lost 4 bases and J 5 bases, leaving 7 bases between the germline ends. Germline V lookup: CDR1 LGHNA, CDR2 YNFKEQ. CDR3 protein: CASSPTEDTQYF. DNA of the CDR3: TGTGCCAGCAGCCCCACAGAAGATACGCAGTATTTT.

V and J are TRBV27 and TRBJ2-1; 10 bases align to TRBD2. The CDR3 runs 17 residues. The junction had 16 bases not matched to a gene; V was cut back by 6 bases and J by 8 bases. Germline values: CDR1 MNHEY, CDR2 SMNVEV (reference sequence). CDR3 in DNA: TGTGCCAGCAGCTACCCAACAGCGGGGGGGTCAAACGATGAGCAGTTCTTC. It encodes CASSYPTAGGSNDEQFF.

This clone appeared a few times. This chain uses TRBV27 with TRBJ1-2; D not resolved. This CDR3 contains 16 residues. V lost 9 bases and J 0 bases, leaving 20 bases between the germline ends. In germline, CDR1 is MNHEY, CDR2 SMNVEV (reference sequence). Written as DNA, the CDR3 is TGTGCCAGTAAGACGGCAGGCGGGGTCACTAACTATGGCTACACCTTC. Translated: CASKTAGGVTNYGYTF.